One sample yielded the 29 T cell receptor beta chains listed below, sequenced in a study of a mutant IDH1 vaccine in newly diagnosed glioma (dated by TCRdb to the early 2020s). According to the study, the label for this sample's time point signals: baseline, week 1 (first vaccination visit). Sample treatment or condition, as interpreted from the label and publication: pre-vaccination baseline after standard-of-care therapy. The library was built by means of the immunoSEQ multiplex PCR assay. TCRdb obtained this table from immuneACCESS and retained in-frame rearrangements with V and J assigned. These tables miss some clones; where compared with another copy, unresolved V genes account for less than half of the shortfall, and the remainder is unexplained. The sample table contains around 50,000 clones; only one count was recorded for about nine tenths of them. The top ten clones comprise about 2.2% of the sample.

The sample in question was PBMCs, obtained from a glioma patient treated with radiotherapy, temozolomide or both. Receptors originate from a man in his forties with glioma.

The chain is built from TRBV10-3 and TRBJ2-5, with D possibly TRBD1 on 6 matching bases. Germline V gives CDR1 ENHRY, CDR2 SYGVKD. The V end lost 2 bases, the J end lost 5 bases, and 12 bases lay between the germline ends. This CDR3 region has 14 residues. The DNA for the CDR3 is TGTGCCATCAGTGAGGGACAGTCCACCGAGACCCAGTACTTC. It codes for CAISEGQSTETQYF.

The rearrangement joins TRBV28 to TRBJ2-2, with D perhaps given as TRBD1 or TRBD2 (5 bases each). The CDR3 consists of 14 residues. V lost 10 bases to trimming and J lost 2 bases, with 14 bases between them. CDR1 and CDR2 from the germline V gene are MDHEN and SYDVKM. The CDR3 reads CATHRDGNTGELFF. The CDR3 nucleotides are TGTGCCACCCACCGGGACGGAAACACCGGGGAGCTGTTTTTT.

This clone was detected a few times. The CDR3 spells CASTLEQGLYEQYF. In nucleotides, the CDR3 is TGCGCCAGCACCCTGGAACAGGGGTTATACGAGCAGTACTTC. The chain has TRBV4-1 and TRBJ2-7; 7 positions match TRBD1. V dropped 7 bases and J dropped 4; count of bases not matched to a gene: 10. Germline loops: CDR1 MGHRA, CDR2 YSYEKL. The CDR3 extends over 14 amino acids.

V is TRBV11-2 and J is TRBJ1-1, with 8 bases identical to TRBD1. The germline CDR1 and CDR2 sequences are SGHAT and FQNNGV. After removal of 4 bases from V and 5 bases from J, the junction contained 9 bases not matched to a gene. This CDR3 has 15 amino acids. CDR3 region: CASSYPAQGGTEAFF. CDR3 DNA: TGTGCCAGCAGCTACCCGGCACAGGGGGGGACTGAAGCTTTCTTT.

This clone showed up just once. This sequence joins TRBV5-1 and TRBJ1-4; D perhaps matches TRBD1 (5 bases). CDR3 length: 15 residues. With 0 bases removed from V and 7 bases from J, the gap between germline ends came to 13 bases. Germline CDR1 is SGHRS and CDR2 is YFSETQ. The CDR3 DNA is TGCGCCAGCAGCTTGGCCCAGGGTCGGGGTGAAAAACTGTTTTTT. Protein sequence: CASSLAQGRGEKLFF. Looking up the rest from reference TRBV5-1 and TRBJ1-4 gives the full variable domain: KAGVTQTPRYLIKTRGQQVTLSCSPISGHRSVSWYQQTPGQGLQFLFEYFSETQRNKGNFPGRFSGRQFSNSRSEMNVSTLELGDSALYLCASSLAQGRGEKLFFGSGTQLSVL.

V usage is TRBV9 and J usage is TRBJ2-1; no reliable D call. Germline V CDR1 and CDR2: SGDLS, YYNGEE. Deletions cut 0 bases from V and 10 bases from J, with 8 bases between. The CDR3 totals 12 residues. CDR3 amino acids: CASSVDFKEQFF. CDR3 sequence (DNA): TGTGCCAGCAGCGTAGACTTCAAGGAGCAGTTCTTC.

This sequence joins TRBV19 and TRBJ1-5; a possible D gene is TRBD1 (5 bases). Germline V lookup: CDR1 LNHDA, CDR2 SQIVND (reference sequence). The CDR3 totals 14 residues. Between the trimmed V and J ends, which lost 5 bases and 4 bases, there was a span of 12 bases. The CDR3 protein is CASSSGRTNQPQHF. CDR3 nucleotides: TGTGCCAGTAGTTCGGGACGGACTAATCAGCCCCAGCATTTT.

The chain couples TRBV2 to TRBJ1-2; 7 bases line up with TRBD1. Unmatched junction bases numbered 4, after V lost 0 bases and J lost 9 bases. The CDR3 loop spans 13 amino acids. Germline assignment: CDR1 SNHLY and CDR2 FYNNEI. CDR3 in amino acids: CASSEARGRSYTF. CDR3 bases: TGTGCCAGCAGTGAAGCAAGGGGGCGAAGCTACACCTTC.

This chain uses TRBV7-9 with TRBJ2-7; perhaps TRBD2 as D (6 bases). Trimming left V 6 bases short and J 3 bases short, with 9 bases between. The CDR3 covers 12 residues. Germline V gives CDR1 SEHNR, CDR2 FQNEAQ (reference sequence). The CDR3 sequence: CASRAGIYEQYF. The CDR3 bases are TGTGCCAGCAGGGCGGGGATCTACGAGCAGTACTTC.

The chain combines TRBV13 with TRBJ1-1, with no clear D. Germline-derived CDR1 and CDR2 are PRHDT and FYEKMQ (reference sequence). This CDR3 contains 11 residues. V lost 5 bases and J 1 base, leaving 2 bases between the germline ends. Here the CDR3 reads CASSTNTEAFF. The CDR3, as DNA: TGTGCCAGCAGCACGAACACTGAAGCTTTCTTT.

J is TRBJ2-5 and V is TRBV19; D not certain. CDR3 size: 18 residues. V was pared by 2 bases and J by 2 bases, with 21 bases between. Germline CDR1 and CDR2: LNHDA and SQIVND (reference sequence). The chain's CDR3 is CASSIRPGRIQPQETQYF. In nucleotides, the CDR3 is TGTGCCAGTAGTATACGACCGGGCAGGATCCAGCCACAAGAGACCCAGTACTTC.

The chain carries TRBV5-1 and TRBJ2-5; D may match TRBD1 or TRBD2 (6 bases each). The ends were cut back, 2 bases at V and 4 bases at J, with 12 bases in the middle. The CDR3 length is 14 residues. Germline CDR1 and CDR2: SGHRS and YFSETQ. CDR3 nucleotide sequence: TGCGCCAGCAGCTTTGGGGGGCGTAGAGAGACCCAGTACTTC. Translation: CASSFGGRRETQYF.

The J gene is TRBJ1-1, the V gene TRBV5-6; tentatively, D is TRBD1 (5 bases). Germline values: CDR1 SGHDT, CDR2 YYEEEE. The CDR3 sequence is 14 residues long. The ends were cut back, 4 bases at V and 2 bases at J, with 12 bases in the middle. For the CDR3, the DNA is TGTGCCAGCAGCGGGGGACGGACTAACACTGAAGCTTTCTTT. This sequence encodes CASSGGRTNTEAFF.

The V gene is TRBV7-8, the J gene TRBJ2-7; D ambiguous. Trimming removed 1 base at V and 4 bases at J, with 8 bases between. Germline V gives CDR1 SGHVS, CDR2 FQNEAQ. The CDR3 runs 13 residues. CDR3 coding DNA: TGTGCCAGCAGCTTAGTAACCGATTACGAGCAGTACTTC. Translation: CASSLVTDYEQYF.

The table lists this clone with a few counts. The rearrangement uses TRBV7-9 and TRBJ1-5; no clear D gene. The V end lost 2 bases, the J end lost 3 bases, and 5 bases lay between the germline ends. CDR1 is SEHNR, CDR2 FQNEAQ, per germline (reference sequence). This CDR3 is 13 amino acids long. CDR3 sequence reads: CASSLKVNQPQHF. In DNA form, the CDR3 reads TGTGCCAGCAGCTTAAAGGTCAATCAGCCCCAGCATTTT.

The V call is TRBV6-1, the J call TRBJ2-4, with TRBD2 identical over 10 bases. This CDR3 region has 16 residues. V was pared by 3 bases and J by 3 bases, with 5 bases of the junction left unmatched. Looked up from germline, CDR1 is MNHNS and CDR2 is SASEGT. CDR3: CASSDGAGGLKNIQYF. The CDR3 region has the DNA TGTGCCAGCAGTGATGGAGCGGGAGGGCTCAAAAACATTCAGTACTTC.

The chain links TRBV2 to TRBJ2-7; D possibly corresponds to TRBD1 (6 bases). Germline values: CDR1 SNHLY, CDR2 FYNNEI. The CDR3 runs 12 residues. V lost 6 bases and J 5 bases, leaving 11 bases between the germline ends. For the CDR3, the DNA is TGTGCCAGCAGCTATAACAGGGACGAGCAGTACTTC. Protein: CASSYNRDEQYF.

V is TRBV15 and J is TRBJ1-4; D unclear. V lost 5 bases to trimming and J lost 4 bases, with 14 bases between them. Germline V lookup: CDR1 LNHNV, CDR2 YYDKDF (reference sequence). CDR3 size: 15 residues. CDR3 loop: CATSRAMSINEKLFF. The CDR3 DNA is TGTGCCACCAGCCGCGCGATGAGCATTAATGAAAAACTGTTTTTT.

This clone has a handful of counts. The rearrangement uses TRBV5-6 and TRBJ1-1; the D is unclear. The CDR3 has 13 residues. V was shortened by 2 bases and J by 4 bases, with 9 bases between the two germline ends. CDR1 and CDR2 from the germline V gene are SGHDT and YYEEEE. The CDR3 DNA sequence: TGTGCCAGCAGCTTCCGGGCAGCCACTGAAGCTTTCTTT. This encodes CASSFRAATEAFF.

The chain links TRBV5-1 to TRBJ2-7, with D perhaps matching TRBD2 (5 bases). Trimming took 3 bases from V and 0 from J, leaving 10 bases between them. This CDR3 has 14 residues. Germline values: CDR1 SGHRS, CDR2 YFSETQ. The CDR3 sequence: CASSSGDSSYEQYF. CDR3 in DNA: TGCGCCAGCAGCTCCGGGGATAGCTCCTACGAGCAGTACTTC.

The V and J genes are TRBV4-3 and TRBJ1-4, with no clear D. Germline V gene data show CDR1 as LGHNA and CDR2 as YSLEER. The CDR3 covers 15 residues. Trimming stripped 1 base from V and 6 bases from J, with 12 bases between. CDR3 in amino acids: CASSQGPQEDEKLFF. CDR3 DNA: TGCGCCAGCAGCCAAGGACCTCAGGAAGATGAAAAACTGTTTTTT.

The genes are TRBV18 and TRBJ1-5, with a possible D match to TRBD1 (5 bases). There are 14 residues in the CDR3. V gave up 5 bases and J gave up 2 bases, with 10 bases separating them. Looked up from germline, CDR1 is KGHSH and CDR2 is LQKENI. CDR3: CASSARDGNQPQHF. For the CDR3, the DNA is TGTGCCAGCTCAGCCAGGGATGGCAATCAGCCCCAGCATTTT.

The gene calls are TRBV5-1 and TRBJ1-5, with 7 bases identical to TRBD1. The CDR3 has 15 amino acids. Unmatched junction bases numbered 4, after V lost 4 bases and J lost 0 bases. Germline CDR1 is SGHRS and CDR2 is YFSETQ. This CDR3 is CASSLGTVSNQPQHF. CDR3 DNA: TGCGCCAGCAGCCTCGGGACAGTTAGCAATCAGCCCCAGCATTTT. Based on the CDR3 plus reference TRBV5-1 and TRBJ1-5, the full variable domain is KAGVTQTPRYLIKTRGQQVTLSCSPISGHRSVSWYQQTPGQGLQFLFEYFSETQRNKGNFPGRFSGRQFSNSRSEMNVSTLELGDSALYLCASSLGTVSNQPQHFGDGTRLSIL.

The V gene is TRBV19, the J gene TRBJ2-7; D uncertain. Germline V gene data show CDR1 as LNHDA and CDR2 as SQIVND (reference sequence). V shed 1 base and J shed 2 bases, with 9 bases lying between them. This CDR3 comprises 14 residues. In DNA form, the CDR3 reads TGTGCCAGTAGTATAGGCCCACTACCCTACGAGCAGTACTTC. Its protein is CASSIGPLPYEQYF.

The chain is built from TRBV7-7 and TRBJ2-7, with 7 bases aligning to TRBD2. V lost 3 bases and J lost 2; bases outside the gene matches: 4. CDR3 length equals 14 residues. Germline CDR1 and CDR2: SSHAT and FNYEAQ (reference sequence). CDR3 loop: CASSLGLPPYEQYF. The CDR3 DNA reads as TGTGCCAGCAGCTTGGGACTACCCCCCTACGAGCAGTACTTC.

This clone has a single count. The chain recombines TRBV6-5 with TRBJ2-3, with 7 nucleotides matching TRBD2. V lost 7 bases and J lost 7; bases outside the gene matches: 14. The CDR3 loop spans 15 amino acids. The germline CDR1 and CDR2 sequences are MNHEY and SVGAGI. CDR3 nucleotide sequence: TGTGCCAGCACGCCCCCCGGGAGGTTGGGAAATACGCAGTATTTT. This translates into CASTPPGRLGNTQYF.

The chain couples TRBV4-1 to TRBJ2-5; 11 bases fit TRBD2. J gave up 3 bases and V 1 base, and 4 bases lay outside the gene matches. Germline assignment: CDR1 MGHRA and CDR2 YSYEKL. This CDR3 has 16 amino acids. The CDR3 reads CASSQGSSGRKETQYF. CDR3 coding DNA: TGCGCCAGCAGCCAAGGGTCTAGCGGGAGGAAAGAGACCCAGTACTTC.

This sequence joins TRBV18 and TRBJ2-3; D not certain. Germline V gene data show CDR1 as KGHSH and CDR2 as LQKENI. This CDR3 has 15 residues. The V gene lost 3 bases and the J gene lost 0 bases, with 10 bases spanning the gap. CDR3 DNA: TGTGCCAGCTCACCCCGTGACGGAAGCACAGATACGCAGTATTTT. This encodes CASSPRDGSTDTQYF.

The chain carries TRBV28 and TRBJ2-5; 9 nucleotides align to TRBD2. The CDR3 contains 15 residues. J lost 2 bases, V lost 4 bases, and 5 bases had no gene match. Germline V gene data show CDR1 as MDHEN and CDR2 as SYDVKM. The CDR3 nucleotides are TGTGCCAGCAGTTGGGCTAGCGGGATTCAAGAGACCCAGTACTTC. This translates into CASSWASGIQETQYF.